A selection of T cell receptor beta chains follows, all from one sample in a study of read filtering for tumor transcriptome and immune sequencing. In TCRdb, the reads were re-called with MiXCR into one record per CDR3 protein. Of 39,000 or so distinct CDR3 sequences in the sample, under 15% are singletons; the top ten hold 30%. Specimen: a population of CD138-negative cells sorted from bone marrow. The receptor set was obtained from a donor at least 40 years old with multiple myeloma. CDR3s include the opening cysteine and the closing phenylalanine or tryptophan. A D gene is named only where the DNA matches it firmly. Not all rows give a size; the values are once, few, many and, for expanded clones, a class.

cdr3_length j_call clone_size v_call d_call cdr3_aa cdr3_nt
14 TRBJ2-1 many TRBV2 TRBD2 CASSRLADYNEQFF TGTGCCAGCAGTCGACTAGCGGATTACAATGAGCAGTTCTTC
14 TRBJ2-1 many TRBV19 NA CASLPGVGHNEQFF TGTGCCAGTTTACCAGGGGTGGGTCACAATGAGCAGTTCTTC
16 TRBJ2-3 many TRBV6-5 NA CASSYSPPPMGDTQYF TGTGCCAGCAGTTACTCGCCCCCTCCGATGGGAGATACGCAGTATTTT
16 TRBJ2-3 many TRBV12-3/TRBV12-4 TRBD2 CASSPSLAGAADTQYF TGTGCCAGCAGCCCCTCTCTAGCGGGAGCCGCAGATACGCAGTATTTT
17 TRBJ2-6 many TRBV5-5 TRBD1 CASSLDAGGAGANVLTF TGTGCCAGCAGCTTGGATGCAGGGGGCGCTGGGGCCAACGTCCTGACTTTC
13 TRBJ2-3 many TRBV28 TRBD2 CASSLAGEDTQYF TGTGCCAGCAGTTTAGCGGGAGAAGATACGCAGTATTTT
14 TRBJ1-1 many TRBV19 NA CASSSRTMNTEAFF TGTGCCAGTAGTTCCCGGACCATGAACACTGAAGCTTTCTTT
15 TRBJ2-1 medium-sized TRBV4-3 NA CASSQELARYNEQFF TGCGCCAGCAGCCAGGAACTAGCTCGCTACAATGAGCAGTTCTTC
14 TRBJ2-5 many TRBV11-2 NA CASSGRGTQETQYF TGTGCCAGCAGCGGGAGAGGGACACAAGAGACCCAGTACTTC
15 TRBJ2-5 many TRBV28 NA CASSLGRAYQETQYF TGTGCCAGCAGTTTAGGCAGGGCCTACCAAGAGACCCAGTACTTC
17 TRBJ2-3 many TRBV7-2 NA CASSSNSDRYITDTQYF TGTGCCAGCAGCTCGAATTCAGACAGATATATCACAGATACGCAGTATTTT
15 TRBJ2-2 many TRBV30 NA CAWLKETMNTGELFF TGTGCCTGGCTAAAAGAAACAATGAACACCGGGGAGCTGTTTTTT
13 TRBJ2-1 many TRBV4-2 NA CASSRGSNNEQFF TGTGCCAGCAGTCGCGGAAGTAACAATGAGCAGTTCTTC
11 TRBJ2-1 many TRBV29-1 NA CSVEGQQSQFF TGCAGCGTTGAAGGCCAGCAGTCCCAGTTCTTC
16 TRBJ2-3 many TRBV24-1 TRBD2 CATSDEVAGSTDTQYF TGTGCCACCAGTGATGAAGTAGCGGGAAGCACAGATACGCAGTATTTT
12 TRBJ2-1 many TRBV7-9 NA CASSPDIDEQFF TGTGCCAGCAGCCCGGACATCGATGAGCAGTTCTTC
13 TRBJ2-5 many TRBV29-1 TRBD1 CSGRDRAQETQYF TGCAGCGGCCGGGACAGGGCCCAAGAGACCCAGTACTTC
13 TRBJ2-5 few TRBV29-1 NA CSVLRPDGETQYF TGCAGCGTGCTACGCCCCGATGGAGAGACCCAGTACTTC
12 TRBJ2-5 few TRBV28 NA CASSDSRETQYF TGTGCCAGCAGTGATAGTAGGGAGACCCAGTACTTC
15 TRBJ2-5 many TRBV6-6 NA CASSYGMGRQETQYF TGTGCCAGCAGTTACGGGATGGGTCGCCAAGAGACCCAGTACTTC
16 TRBJ1-5 few TRBV4-1 NA CASSQEAYEGNQPQHF TGCGCCAGCAGCCAAGAGGCATATGAGGGCAATCAGCCCCAGCATTTT
14 TRBJ1-1 NA TRBV11-3 NA CASSLRGVNTEAFF TGTGCCAGCAGCTTAAGGGGGGTGAACACTGAAGCTTTCTTT
11 TRBJ1-1 many TRBV10-3 NA CAISEAGGAFF TGTGCCATCAGTGAGGCGGGGGGAGCTTTCTTT
15 TRBJ1-5 many TRBV4-3 TRBD1 CASSRDRGTNQPQHF TGCGCCAGCAGCCGAGACAGGGGGACCAATCAGCCCCAGCATTTT
15 TRBJ2-7 once TRBV20-1 TRBD1 CSAPGQGSTAYEQYF TGCAGTGCCCCCGGACAGGGGAGCACGGCCTACGAGCAGTACTTC
16 TRBJ2-2 many TRBV29-1 NA CSVEGLGDGKPGELFF TGCAGCGTTGAGGGACTCGGAGACGGAAAACCCGGGGAGCTGTTTTTT
16 TRBJ1-4 many TRBV5-1 NA CASSPLDTATNEKLFF TGCGCCAGCAGCCCCCTCGACACTGCAACTAATGAAAAACTGTTTTTT
16 TRBJ1-1 many TRBV2 TRBD1 CASTGPQGMGYTEAFF TGTGCCAGCACCGGCCCACAGGGGATGGGGTACACTGAAGCTTTCTTT
21 TRBJ2-4 many TRBV28 TRBD1 CASSPYAVVGTGGAGKNIQYF TGTGCCAGCAGTCCCTATGCGGTTGTAGGGACAGGGGGCGCCGGCAAAAACATTCAGTACTTC
16 TRBJ2-6 few TRBV5-1 NA CASSVGLFSGANVLTF TGCGCCAGCAGCGTGGGTTTGTTCTCTGGGGCCAACGTCCTGACTTTC
13 TRBJ2-7 many TRBV5-1 NA CASSSRDASVQYF TGCGCCAGCAGTTCACGGGACGCTAGCGTGCAGTACTTC